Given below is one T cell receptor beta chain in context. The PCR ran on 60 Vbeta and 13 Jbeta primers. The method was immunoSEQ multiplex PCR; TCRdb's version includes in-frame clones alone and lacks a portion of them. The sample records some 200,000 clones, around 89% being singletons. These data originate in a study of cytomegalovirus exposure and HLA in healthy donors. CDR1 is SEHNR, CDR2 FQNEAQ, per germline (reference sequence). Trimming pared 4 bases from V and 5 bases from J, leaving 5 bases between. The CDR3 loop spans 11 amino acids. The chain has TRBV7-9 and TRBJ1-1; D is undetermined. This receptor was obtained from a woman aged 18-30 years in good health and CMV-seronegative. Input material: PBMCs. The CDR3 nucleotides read TGTGCCAGCAGCTCCTTGACTGAAGCTTTCTTT. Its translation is CASSSLTEAFF.